This T cell receptor (beta chain) is from a study of CD4 T cells in relation to SARS-CoV-2 and coronaviruses. Study details: Of the patients, about 8 were male, a few female, two Hispanic.

Naive and memory CD4+ T cell DNA was deep-sequenced without culture. Repertoires were generated with immunoSEQ multiplex PCR, while TCRdb's copy carries only in-frame clones and drops some. The sample has approximately 37,000 clones, 70% to 90% seen once. There are 14 residues in the CDR3. V was clipped by 6 bases and J by 0 bases, with 12 bases between them. The germline V gene encodes CDR1 SNHLY and CDR2 FYNNEI. The chain carries TRBV2 and TRBJ2-7; D assignment may be TRBD1 or TRBD2 (5 bases each). Material: memory CD4+ T cells from PBMCs. This receptor was identified in an adult with COVID-19. The CDR3 nucleotides read TGTGCCAGCAGGGGGGAAGCTTACTCCTACGAGCAGTACTTC. Translated, it gives CASRGEAYSYEQYF.